This entry concerns a single T cell receptor beta chain. As yet, its antigen is unknown. This specimen comes from a study of TIL therapy for anti-PD-1-resistant metastatic lung cancer. The wider study: Half of patients were current or former smokers. Tumors carried a median about 1.5 non-synonymous mutations per megabase. The study, taken as a whole, reports: After infusion, TIL clonotypes partly replaced peripheral T cells and declined over months. This highly selected cohort may not generalize to typical lung cancer patients.

As to time point: pre-treatment sample, taken before nivolumab and TIL therapy. This was the immunoSEQ v3 assay. Only in-frame clones appear in the TCRdb table, and some are missing; sequencing was by immunoSEQ multiplex PCR. Of roughly 54,000 clones in the sample, roughly 84% were seen once. This specimen was blood, taken at baseline. The receptor was derived from a person aged 30 to 80 with non-small cell lung cancer.

DNA of the CDR3: TGTGCCAGCACCCGACTTTCTGGGGCCAACGTCCTGACTTTC. Translation: CASTRLSGANVLTF. The chain joins TRBV11-2 to TRBJ2-6, with D uncertain. From germline, CDR1 is SGHAT and CDR2 FQNNGV. CDR3 length: 14 residues. V lost 7 bases to trimming and J lost 1 base, with 8 bases between them.